Below are 20 T cell receptor beta chains sequenced from a single sample in a study of blood T cell repertoires in COVID-19. Clones were sequenced by immunoSEQ multiplex PCR, and TCRdb holds only the in-frame ones, with some missing. Here the sample spans under 150,000 clones, about 88% being singletons. Source material: peripheral blood. These receptors were taken from a woman aged 70-85 years who had recovered from COVID-19.

This chain joins TRBV30 and TRBJ1-1; TRBD1 matches 7 bases. The CDR3 length is 18 residues. CDR1 and CDR2 from the germline V gene are GTSNPN and SVGIG (reference sequence). Unmatched junction bases numbered 15, after V lost 2 bases and J lost 0 bases. This CDR3 is CAWSRNHEGGLMNTEAFF. The CDR3 DNA follows: TGTGCCTGGAGTCGAAACCACGAAGGGGGCCTTATGAACACTGAAGCTTTCTTT. Combining the CDR3 with reference TRBV30 and TRBJ1-1 gives the whole variable domain SQTIHQWPATLVQPVGSPLSLECTVEGTSNPNLYWYRQAAGRGLQLLFYSVGIGQISSEVPQNLSASRPQDRQFILSSKKLLLSDSGFYLCAWSRNHEGGLMNTEAFFGQGTRLTVV.

The genes are TRBV2 and TRBJ2-3, with D uncertain. V shed 3 bases and J shed 5 bases, with 6 bases lying between them. The CDR3 runs to 12 residues. CDR1 SNHLY and CDR2 FYNNEI come from the germline V gene. CDR3: CASSDPQDTQYF. The CDR3 DNA is TGTGCCAGCAGTGACCCACAAGATACGCAGTATTTT.

This clone was found a few times. The rearrangement joins TRBV7-2 to TRBJ1-6; a possible D gene is TRBD1 (5 bases). Trimming stripped 1 base from V and 10 bases from J, with 14 bases between. The CDR3 length is 15 residues. Germline loops: CDR1 SGHTA, CDR2 FQGNSA. The CDR3 sequence is CASSLERGPRSPLHF. The CDR3, as DNA: TGTGCCAGCAGCTTAGAGCGGGGCCCCCGATCACCCCTCCACTTT.

The CDR3 loop is CASSLTRRNSPLHF. The CDR3 bases are TGTGCCAGCAGCCTCACGAGGCGAAATTCACCCCTCCACTTT. V usage is TRBV28 and J usage is TRBJ1-6, with no clear D. The CDR3 is 14 residues long. Germline V gene sequence: CDR1 MDHEN, CDR2 SYDVKM. Trimming removed 6 bases from V and 7 bases from J, with 13 bases in between.

The chain links TRBV6-4 to TRBJ2-7, with a tentative D call TRBD1 (5 bases). Germline-derived CDR1 and CDR2 are MRHNA and SNTAGT. V gave up 8 bases and J gave up 2 bases, with 7 bases separating them. This CDR3 region has 11 residues. This CDR3 reads CASGHPYEQYF. As DNA, the CDR3 is TGTGCCAGCGGACACCCCTACGAGCAGTACTTC.

V and J are TRBV7-2 and TRBJ2-1; the match to TRBD2 covers 7 bases. Per the germline V gene, CDR1 is SGHTA and CDR2 is FQGNSA. The CDR3 runs 16 residues. The V gene end was trimmed by 1 base and the J gene end by 1 base; junction bases not matched to a gene: 4. The CDR3 DNA reads as TGTGCCAGCAGCTTAGGGAGGACTAGTTCCTACAATGAGCAGTTCTTC. Residues: CASSLGRTSSYNEQFF.

This clone has just a few counts. The chain recombines TRBV24-1 with TRBJ2-7, with TRBD2 matching 7 bases. The V segment lost 3 bases and the J segment 2 bases; nucleotides outside the gene matches: 6. This CDR3 spans 15 amino acids. Germline CDR1 KGHDR, CDR2 SFDVKD. This CDR3 reads CATSDPGTTTYEQYF. Here the CDR3 DNA reads TGTGCCACCAGTGATCCCGGGACTACCACCTACGAGCAGTACTTC.

The genes are TRBV6-5 and TRBJ1-6, with a possible D match to TRBD1 (5 bases). V was pared by 3 bases and J by 0 bases, with 6 bases between. Germline V CDR1 and CDR2: MNHEY, SVGAGI. There are 15 residues in the CDR3. CDR3 nucleotide sequence: TGTGCCAGCAGTTATGGGGCCTCCTATAATTCACCCCTCCACTTT. Protein: CASSYGASYNSPLHF.

This clone was counted between two and nine times. The chain has TRBV4-3 and TRBJ2-7; 10 bases match TRBD2. The CDR3 covers 15 residues. From germline, CDR1 is LGHNA and CDR2 YSLEER. Losses at the gene ends were 5 bases for V and 2 bases for J; bases not matched to a gene: 6. The CDR3 DNA reads as TGCGCCAGCAGCGAACTAGCGGGGACTACCTACGAGCAGTACTTC. Translated: CASSELAGTTYEQYF.

In this sample, this clone turned up once. V and J are TRBV13 and TRBJ1-2; no clear D gene. V was cut by 2 bases and J by 8 bases, with 12 bases left in between. This CDR3 contains 13 residues. Germline lookup yields CDR1 PRHDT and CDR2 FYEKMQ (reference sequence). CDR3 nucleotide sequence: TGTGCCAGCAGCTTATCCCCGGCGGGAGGCTACACCTTC. Translating gives CASSLSPAGGYTF.

The gene calls are TRBV7-2 and TRBJ2-2, with D perhaps matching TRBD1 (8 bases). V was pared by 8 bases and J by 9 bases, with 19 bases between. This CDR3 region has 14 residues. Germline V gene sequence: CDR1 SGHTA, CDR2 FQGNSA. CDR3 region: CASHTGGARRELFF. The CDR3 nucleotides are TGTGCCAGCCACACAGGGGGGGCAAGAAGGGAGCTGTTTTTT.

The chain links TRBV30 to TRBJ2-4; D is unclear. CDR1 and CDR2 (germline): GTSNPN, SVGIG (reference sequence). This CDR3 is 15 amino acids long. V lost 0 bases and J 2 bases, leaving 11 bases between the germline ends. The CDR3 nucleotides are TGTGCCTGGAGTGTTTCAGGTGACCCCAAAAACATTCAGTACTTC. It yields the protein CAWSVSGDPKNIQYF.

The V call is TRBV6-2 or TRBV6-3, the J call TRBJ2-2; 10 bases map to TRBD1. This CDR3 is built from 15 residues. Germline V gene data show CDR1 as MNHEY and CDR2 as SVGEGT. V lost 4 bases, J lost 6 bases, and 5 bases stayed unmatched. CDR3 loop: CASSSRDRGSGELFF. The CDR3 region has the DNA TGTGCCAGCAGTTCCCGGGACAGGGGTTCCGGGGAGCTGTTTTTT.

V gene TRBV6-5 combines with J gene TRBJ1-3; D is uncertain. Germline loops: CDR1 MNHEY, CDR2 SVGAGI. This CDR3 comprises 15 residues. Between the trimmed V and J ends, which lost 6 bases and 2 bases, there was a span of 14 bases. Here the CDR3 DNA reads TGTGCCAGCAGGGTCGAGGAGGGAACTGGAAACACCATATATTTT. Translated, it gives CASRVEEGTGNTIYF.

In the case of this clone: This same CDR3 is encoded by further DNA sequences in the sample. The rearrangement joins TRBV18 to TRBJ2-3; a possible D gene is TRBD1 (5 bases). This CDR3 is 13 amino acids long. Trimming stripped 5 bases from V and 3 bases from J, with 9 bases between. CDR1 and CDR2 from the germline V gene are KGHSH and LQKENI. The DNA of the CDR3 is TGTGCCAGCTCAGGGCAGGGAACAGATACGCAGTATTTT. Translation gives CASSGQGTDTQYF.

V gene TRBV5-1 combines with J gene TRBJ1-2, with TRBD1 identical over 7 bases. V dropped 4 bases and J dropped 0; count of bases not matched to a gene: 6. CDR3 length equals 15 residues. Germline CDR1 reads SGHRS; CDR2 reads YFSETQ. The CDR3 loop reads CASSPPDRTNYGYTF. The CDR3 bases are TGCGCCAGCAGCCCACCGGACAGGACTAACTATGGCTACACCTTC.

CDR3 amino acids: CASPDSGRAYEQYF. For the CDR3, the DNA is TGTGCCAGCCCCGATAGCGGGAGGGCCTACGAGCAGTACTTC. The V call is TRBV6-5, the J call TRBJ2-7; 11 nucleotides align to TRBD2. The CDR3 runs 14 residues. V shed 8 bases, J shed 2 bases, and the junction held 5 bases outside the gene matches. Per the germline V gene, CDR1 is MNHEY and CDR2 is SVGAGI.

V gene TRBV5-6 combines with J gene TRBJ2-7; the match to TRBD2 covers 10 bases. The CDR3 totals 15 residues. Germline V lookup: CDR1 SGHDT, CDR2 YYEEEE. Trimming removed 0 bases from V and 7 bases from J; junction bases left unmatched: 7. CDR3 sequence (DNA): TGTGCCAGCAGCTTGGGGCCAGCGGGAGGGCGTGAGCAGTACTTC. This translates into CASSLGPAGGREQYF. Filled out from reference TRBV5-6 and TRBJ2-7, the complete variable domain reads DAGVTQSPTHLIKTRGQQVTLRCSPKSGHDTVSWYQQALGQGPQFIFQYYEEEERQRGNFPDRFSGHQFPNYSSELNVNALLLGDSALYLCASSLGPAGGREQYFGPGTRLTVT.

The chain couples TRBV25-1 to TRBJ2-3; weak D call: TRBD2 (5 bases). The ends were cut back, 8 bases at V and 2 bases at J, with 11 bases in the middle. This CDR3 has 13 residues. Germline values: CDR1 MGHDK, CDR2 SYGVNS. CDR3 in amino acids: CASPGLTTDTQYF. As DNA, the CDR3 is TGTGCCAGCCCGGGATTAACCACAGATACGCAGTATTTT.

Written as DNA, the CDR3 is TGCAGTGCTAGTCCTTTCGCGAACACCGGGGAGCTGTTTTTT. Amino acids: CSASPFANTGELFF. The V and J genes are TRBV20-1 and TRBJ2-2, with D unclear. Germline V CDR1 and CDR2: DFQATT, SNEGSKA (reference sequence). This CDR3 contains 14 residues. V was pared by 3 bases and J by 0 bases, with 8 bases between.